A single sample is the source of the 26 T cell receptor beta chains below, sequenced in a study of T cells in Graves' hyperthyroidism and ophthalmopathy (dated by TCRdb to the late 2010s). Library preparation employed multiplex PCR. TCRdb records Illumina HiSeq 2000 as the sequencer. The TCR beta CDR3 regions were amplified from the RNA transcripts. For the first round of RT-PCR on the TCR CDR3, the HTBI primer set was used together with the Qiagen OneStep RT-PCR kit. TCRdb ran its own pipeline on the public reads, namely fastp trimming at Q25 and MiXCR clone calling, and kept in-frame beta chains. Rows with a matching CDR3 protein are joined into one entry that keeps the most common DNA and genes. Here the sample has more than 650,000 distinct CDR3 sequences; 14% occur a single time. The ten largest clonotypes hold roughly a tenth of the sample. Sequenced material: blood. The receptors were sampled from a woman under 30 with Graves' hyperthyroidism.

V and J are TRBV20-1 and TRBJ1-5; D is unclear. V lost 3 bases and J 0 bases, leaving 9 bases between the germline ends. The germline gives CDR1 DFQATT, CDR2 SNEGSKA (reference sequence). There are 14 residues in the CDR3. CDR3: CSASVGSSNQPQHF. CDR3 bases: TGCAGTGCTAGTGTTGGATCTAGCAATCAGCCCCAGCATTTT.

In this sample, this clonotype turned up a few times. The V call is TRBV4-1, the J call TRBJ1-6; 7 bases match TRBD1. The germline CDR1 and CDR2 sequences are MGHRA and YSYEKL. The length of the CDR3 is 17 residues. V was pared by 4 bases and J by 6 bases, with 12 bases of the junction left unmatched. CDR3 nucleotide sequence: TGCGCCAGCAGCCCCTTCCCCAAGGGACAGAGTAATTCACCCCTCCACTTT. Encoded protein: CASSPFPKGQSNSPLHF.

The V call is TRBV24-1, the J call TRBJ2-3, with 7 bases that match TRBD2. CDR1 and CDR2 from the germline V gene are KGHDR and SFDVKD. This CDR3 is built from 18 residues. V was pared by 3 bases and J by 0 bases, with 11 bases of the junction left unmatched. DNA of the CDR3: TGTGCCACCAGTGATAAGGGTGATGGCGGGGGTAGCACAGATACGCAGTATTTT. Its protein is CATSDKGDGGGSTDTQYF.

J is TRBJ2-7 and V is TRBV29-1; 9 bases map to TRBD1. Germline V gives CDR1 SQVTM, CDR2 ANQGSEA. CDR3 length equals 13 residues. Losses at the gene ends were 2 bases for V and 7 bases for J; bases not matched to a gene: 6. CDR3 region: CSVEMDRGREQYF. CDR3 sequence (DNA): TGCAGCGTTGAAATGGACAGGGGTAGGGAGCAGTACTTC.

The J gene is TRBJ2-5, the V gene TRBV19; D is undetermined. This CDR3 has 13 residues. The germline gives CDR1 LNHDA, CDR2 SQIVND (reference sequence). V was pared by 3 bases and J by 3 bases, with 8 bases between. The CDR3 DNA follows: TGTGCCAGTAGTATTTGGACCGAAGAGACCCAGTACTTC. This codes for CASSIWTEETQYF.

This clonotype has a count of ten or more. V usage is TRBV6-1 and J usage is TRBJ2-5; 8 bases line up with TRBD1. Germline CDR1 reads MNHNS; CDR2 reads SASEGT. Trimming removed 4 bases from V and 5 bases from J; junction bases left unmatched: 3. The CDR3 covers 13 residues. DNA for the CDR3: TGTGCCAGCAGTGCAGGGGGCAGGGAGACCCAGTACTTC. This gives the protein CASSAGGRETQYF.

This clonotype was seen ten or more times. The chain carries TRBV12-3 or TRBV12-4 and TRBJ2-7; D is tentatively TRBD1 or TRBD2 (5 bases each). CDR3 length: 13 amino acids. Trimming removed 3 bases at V and 6 bases at J, with 12 bases between. CDR3 sequence: CASSFDGAAEQYF. CDR3 DNA sequence: TGTGCCAGCAGTTTTGACGGGGCAGCCGAGCAGTACTTC.

This clonotype came up many times. This chain joins TRBV7-9 and TRBJ2-1, with unresolved D. V was shortened by 1 base and J by 11 bases, with 9 bases between the two germline ends. The CDR3 contains 12 residues. Per germline, CDR1 SEHNR and CDR2 FQNEAQ (reference sequence). CDR3 bases: TGTGCCAGCAGCTTAGAGGCAGGAAAGCAGTTCTTC. Encoded protein: CASSLEAGKQFF.

This clonotype has a handful of counts. The rearrangement joins TRBV27 to TRBJ1-5, with D possibly being TRBD1 (6 bases). V gave up 2 bases and J gave up 6 bases, with 11 bases separating them. The CDR3 extends over 14 amino acids. Germline CDR1 is MNHEY and CDR2 is SMNVEV (reference sequence). CDR3 loop: CASSLGQFSQPQHF. For the CDR3, the DNA is TGTGCCAGCAGTTTAGGACAGTTTAGTCAGCCCCAGCATTTT.

This clonotype was observed at least ten times. The chain combines TRBV2 with TRBJ1-5, with TRBD1 as a possible D gene (6 bases). Germline V gene lookup returns CDR1 SNHLY and CDR2 FYNNEI. Trimming stripped 5 bases from V and 6 bases from J, with 8 bases between. The CDR3 has 12 residues. DNA for the CDR3: TGTGCCAGCAGTTGGGACATTCAGCCCCAGCATTTT. It is translated as CASSWDIQPQHF.

The J gene is TRBJ2-7, the V gene TRBV19, with D tentatively TRBD1 or TRBD2 (5 bases each). V was clipped by 9 bases and J by 9 bases, with 15 bases between them. The CDR3 sequence is 11 residues long. The germline V gene has CDR1 LNHDA and CDR2 SQIVND (reference sequence). As DNA, the CDR3 is TGTGCCAGCAGTCCCGGGACCGCGCAGTACTTC. Its protein product is CASSPGTAQYF. The full variable domain, rest sourced from reference TRBV19 and TRBJ2-7, is DGGITQSPKYLFRKEGQNVTLSCEQNLNHDAMYWYRQDPGQGLRLIYYSQIVNDFQKGDIAEGYSVSREKKESFPLTVTSAQKNPTAFYLCASSPGTAQYFGPGTRLTVT.

There are many counts of this clonotype. The CDR3 nucleotides read TGTGCCAGCAGCCGCGGCGGTGGCGGAACAAAGAGCGGTGGTGAGCAGTTCTTC. Protein sequence: CASSRGGGGTKSGGEQFF. The genes are TRBV7-3 and TRBJ2-1; D may be TRBD2 (5 bases). In germline, CDR1 is SGHTA, CDR2 FQGTGA. V was pared by 5 bases and J by 9 bases, with 29 bases between. This CDR3 comprises 18 residues.

This clonotype was detected a few times. The chain links TRBV6-2 or TRBV6-3 to TRBJ2-1, with 7 nucleotides matching TRBD2. This CDR3 spans 16 amino acids. The J segment lost 3 bases and the V segment lost 5 bases, leaving 10 bases of the junction unmatched. Looked up from germline, CDR1 is MNHEY and CDR2 is SVGEGT. The CDR3 DNA follows: TGTGCCAGCAGTGGGAGGTGGCTAGCGGACTACAATGAGCAGTTCTTC. It codes for CASSGRWLADYNEQFF.

J is TRBJ2-7 and V is TRBV18, with 10 bases aligning to TRBD2. V trimming: 2 bases; J trimming: 5 bases; junction bases outside the gene matches: 9. Germline CDR1 and CDR2: KGHSH and LQKENI. The length of the CDR3 is 16 residues. CDR3 coding DNA: TGTGCCAGCTCACCAGGGTCTAGCGGGAGTTCCCACGAGCAGTACTTC. Encoded protein: CASSPGSSGSSHEQYF.

The table lists this clonotype with many counts. The V and J genes are TRBV20-1 and TRBJ1-1, with D maybe TRBD1 (6 bases). This CDR3 is built from 14 residues. V was trimmed by 6 bases and J by 5 bases, leaving 19 bases between them. CDR1 is DFQATT and CDR2 is SNEGSKA in the germline V gene (reference sequence). This CDR3 is CSASGGGGPTEAFF. DNA of the CDR3: TGCAGTGCCAGCGGGGGCGGGGGACCAACTGAAGCTTTCTTT.

This clonotype was picked up many times. This sequence joins TRBV7-8 and TRBJ2-3; 13 bases agree with TRBD2. Germline V gives CDR1 SGHVS, CDR2 FQNEAQ. Losses at the gene ends were 5 bases for V and 4 bases for J; bases not matched to a gene: 15. This CDR3 region has 19 residues. The CDR3 nucleotides read TGTGCCAGCAGCCCCCGACTAGCGGGAGGTCTAGCATGGGCAGATACGCAGTATTTT. Translating it yields CASSPRLAGGLAWADTQYF.

This clonotype was seen many times. The chain has TRBV20-1 and TRBJ2-7; the D is unclear. V gave up 6 bases and J gave up 5 bases, with 14 bases separating them. The CDR3 contains 12 residues. Germline V gene sequence: CDR1 DFQATT, CDR2 SNEGSKA (reference sequence). The CDR3 DNA is TGCAGTGCCAAGACACTTTTCAACGAGCAGTACTTC. Translating it yields CSAKTLFNEQYF.

This clonotype was counted a single time. Compared with germline, one end of the junction differs, possibly owing to a read error. J is TRBJ1-1 and V is TRBV27, with unresolved D. Germline-derived CDR1 and CDR2 are MNHEY and SMNVEV (reference sequence). The CDR3 runs to 13 residues. Here the CDR3 reads CARSLSGVSEAFF. DNA for the CDR3: TGTGCCCGCAGTTTATCGGGCGTTTCTGAAGCTTTCTTT.

The chain links TRBV11-3 to TRBJ1-5, with TRBD1 matching 10 bases. The junction had 11 bases not matched to a gene; V was cut back by 5 bases and J by 7 bases. This CDR3 is 16 amino acids long. Germline-derived CDR1 and CDR2 are SGHNT and YENEEA. The CDR3 loop reads CASSAGPGQGNQPQHF. The CDR3 nucleotides read TGTGCCAGCAGCGCAGGCCCGGGACAGGGGAACCAGCCCCAGCATTTT.

In regard to this clonotype: A read error may be the cause here, since a much bigger clone is one base away. The final CDR3 position lacks the conserved phenylalanine or tryptophan, pointing to a likely read error. The chain carries TRBV7-9 and TRBJ1-2; tentative D call: TRBD1 (6 bases). The germline CDR1 and CDR2 sequences are SEHNR and FQNEAQ (reference sequence). This CDR3 region has 15 residues. V was trimmed by 5 bases and J by 3 bases, leaving 16 bases between them. CDR3 protein: CASSPPGQGHYGYTL. CDR3 in DNA: TGTGCCAGCAGCCCGCCGGGACAAGGCCACTATGGCTACACCTTA.

Only a few counts were recorded for this clonotype. The chain recombines TRBV10-2 with TRBJ1-4, with TRBD1 as a possible D gene (5 bases). This CDR3 region has 13 residues. Germline CDR1 and CDR2: WSHSY and SAAADI. The V and J ends lost 7 bases and 7 bases respectively, with 13 bases between them. The CDR3 spells CASTGLRVEKLFF. The CDR3 DNA reads as TGCGCCAGCACCGGACTCAGGGTTGAAAAACTGTTTTTT.

This clonotype was detected ten times or more. This rearrangement joins TRBV28 to TRBJ2-2; D gene ambiguous. Germline lookup yields CDR1 MDHEN and CDR2 SYDVKM. The V end lost 6 bases, the J end lost 0 bases, and 5 bases lay between the germline ends. The CDR3 consists of 13 residues. The CDR3 sequence: CASRETNTGELFF. As DNA, the CDR3 is TGTGCCAGCAGGGAAACGAACACCGGGGAGCTGTTTTTT.

This clonotype was seen only a few times. The genes are TRBV29-1 and TRBJ2-5; TRBD1 aligns across 7 bases. Germline CDR1 is SQVTM and CDR2 is ANQGSEA. The CDR3 runs to 14 residues. V shed 6 bases, J shed 5 bases, and the junction held 12 bases outside the gene matches. CDR3 bases: TGCAGCGTCCGGAGACAGGGCCCCGGGGAGACCCAGTACTTC. It encodes CSVRRQGPGETQYF. Together with reference TRBV29-1 and TRBJ2-5, the CDR3 gives the full variable domain: SAVISQKPSRDICQRGTSLTIQCQVDSQVTMMFWYRQQPGQSLTLIATANQGSEATYESGFVIDKFPISRPNLTFSTLTVSNMSPEDSSIYLCSVRRQGPGETQYFGPGTRLLVL.

This chain links TRBV6-1 with TRBJ1-2; weak D call: TRBD1 (5 bases). V was shortened by 6 bases and J by 3 bases, with 14 bases between the two germline ends. CDR3 size: 14 residues. Germline V gene sequence: CDR1 MNHNS, CDR2 SASEGT. The CDR3 spells CASSLYAGDYGYTF. For the CDR3, the DNA is TGTGCCAGCAGCCTTTACGCGGGGGACTATGGCTACACCTTC.

The chain joins TRBV7-9 to TRBJ2-7; TRBD2 might be the D (6 bases). The CDR3 extends over 14 amino acids. The V end was cut by 4 bases, the J end by 1 base, with 11 bases between. The V gene's germline CDR1 is SEHNR and CDR2 FQNEAQ (reference sequence). CDR3 loop: CASSYTGTSYEQYF. The CDR3 region has the DNA TGTGCCAGCAGCTATACCGGGACTTCCTACGAGCAGTACTTC.

The J gene is TRBJ1-2, the V gene TRBV2; the D is unclear. This CDR3 contains 15 residues. CDR1 is SNHLY and CDR2 is FYNNEI in the germline V gene. V gave up 2 bases and J gave up 4 bases, with 14 bases separating them. In nucleotides, the CDR3 is TGTGCCAGCAGTGAAAGGTTAGAATTTCCCTATGGCTACACCTTC. Its protein is CASSERLEFPYGYTF. Complete variable domain (other parts from reference TRBV2 and TRBJ1-2): EPEVTQTPSHQVTQMGQEVILRCVPISNHLYFYWYRQILGQKVEFLVSFYNNEISEKSEIFDDQFSVERPDGSNFTLKIRSTKLEDSAMYFCASSERLEFPYGYTFGSGTRLTVV.